This TCR beta chain is drawn from a study of beta chain features in type 1 diabetes. Whole-study context: Age and gender were similar between patients and healthy donors, as were cell yields. Overall study findings and caveats: TCRB CDR3 length was moderately but significantly reduced in all four CD4+ subsets of Type 1 diabetes patients. At VDJ recombination sites, type 1 diabetes patients had fewer insertions and more deleted nucleotides. Shorter templates may be favored by PCR, equally so in patients and controls.

The germline V gene has CDR1 SEHNR and CDR2 FQNEAQ (reference sequence). V gave up 2 bases and J gave up 7 bases, with 8 bases separating them. The CDR3 has 12 amino acids. On this clone: The target antigen is unknown.

cDNA synthesis used the whole RNA isolate, giving expressed TCRB sequences. Assay: immunoSEQ multiplex PCR; the TCRdb copy retains only in-frame clones and omits some. This sample carries about 150,000 clones, approximately 8.7% of them seen once, and the ten largest clones take approximately 0.7%. Every donor had blood drawn once into heparin, roughly 120 mL on average. The receptor's source is a woman aged 30 to 39 with type 1 diabetes. The chain recombines TRBV7-9 with TRBJ1-2; D unclear. The sample was central memory CD4+ T cells from blood. The CDR3 DNA sequence: TGTGCCAGCAGCTTAAGAGATGTTGGCTACACCTTC. Its protein product is CASSLRDVGYTF. The variable domain in full, with the rest retrieved from reference TRBV7-9 and TRBJ1-2, is DTGVSQNPRHKITKRGQNVTFRCDPISEHNRLYWYRQTLGQGPEFLTYFQNEAQLEKSRLLSDRFSAERPKGSFSTLEIQRTEQGDSAMYLCASSLRDVGYTFGSGTRLTVV.